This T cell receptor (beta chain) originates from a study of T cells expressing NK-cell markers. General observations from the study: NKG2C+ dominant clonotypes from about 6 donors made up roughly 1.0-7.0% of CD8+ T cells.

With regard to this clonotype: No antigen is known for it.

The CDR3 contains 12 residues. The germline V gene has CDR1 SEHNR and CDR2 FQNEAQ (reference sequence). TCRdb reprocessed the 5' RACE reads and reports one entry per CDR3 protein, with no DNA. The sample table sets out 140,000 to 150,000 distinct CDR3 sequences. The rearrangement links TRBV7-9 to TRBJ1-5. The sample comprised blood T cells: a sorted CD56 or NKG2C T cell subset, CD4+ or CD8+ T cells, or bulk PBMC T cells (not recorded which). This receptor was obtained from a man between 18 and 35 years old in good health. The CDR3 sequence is CASSSYDQPQHF.